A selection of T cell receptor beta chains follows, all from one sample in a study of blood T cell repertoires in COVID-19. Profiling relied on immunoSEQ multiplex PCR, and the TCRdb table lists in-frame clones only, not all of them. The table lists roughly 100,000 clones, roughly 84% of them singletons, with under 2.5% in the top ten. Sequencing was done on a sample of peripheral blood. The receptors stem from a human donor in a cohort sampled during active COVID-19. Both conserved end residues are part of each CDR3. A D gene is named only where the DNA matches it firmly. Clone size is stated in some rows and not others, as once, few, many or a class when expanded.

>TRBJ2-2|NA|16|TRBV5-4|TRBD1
TGTGCCAGCAGCGGCCACAGGGGCGTGGACACCGGGGAGCTGTTTTTT
CASSGHRGVDTGELFF
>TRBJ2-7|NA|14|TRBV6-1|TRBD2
TGTGCCAGCAGTGAATTAGCGGGACCCCGGGAGCAGTACTTC
CASSELAGPREQYF
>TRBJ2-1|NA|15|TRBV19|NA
TGTGCCAGTAGCTTAGACAGTCAGTCCTACAATGAGCAGTTCTTC
CASSLDSQSYNEQFF
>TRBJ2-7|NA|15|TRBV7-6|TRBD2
TGTGCCAGCAGCTTAGTTCCAGCGGGAGGGGACGAGCAGTACTTC
CASSLVPAGGDEQYF
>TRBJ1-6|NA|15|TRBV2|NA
TGTGCCAGCACCTATCAGGGATTTTCGAATTCACCCCTCCACTTT
CASTYQGFSNSPLHF
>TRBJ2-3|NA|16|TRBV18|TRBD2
TGTGCCAGCTCACCAGATTACCGGGGGGGCACAGATACGCAGTATTTT
CASSPDYRGGTDTQYF
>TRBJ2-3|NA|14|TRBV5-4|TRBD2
TGTGCCAGCAGCTTGGGACTAGCCCTCGATACGCAGTATTTT
CASSLGLALDTQYF
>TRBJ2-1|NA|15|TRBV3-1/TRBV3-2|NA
TGTGCCAGCAGCCCTCGTTCCTCCTCCTACAATGAGCAGTTCTTC
CASSPRSSSYNEQFF
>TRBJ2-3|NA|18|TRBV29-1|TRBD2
TGCAGCGTTGATCCCCTAGCGGGAGACCCCGAGGACACAGATACGCAGTATTTT
CSVDPLAGDPEDTDTQYF
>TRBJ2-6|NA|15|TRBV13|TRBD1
TGTGCCAGCAGCGACAGGGTGTCAGGGGCCAACGTCCTGACTTTC
CASSDRVSGANVLTF
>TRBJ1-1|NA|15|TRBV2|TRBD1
TGTGCCAGCAGTGCGACAGGGAGATGGAACACTGAAGCTTTCTTT
CASSATGRWNTEAFF
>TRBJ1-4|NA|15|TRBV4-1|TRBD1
TGCGCCAGCAGCCCGCAGACAGGGCCGAATGAAGAGAGGTTTTTT
CASSPQTGPNEERFF
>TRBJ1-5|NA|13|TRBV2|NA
TGTGCCAGCAGTAAGGACAAGGATCAGCCCCAGCATTTT
CASSKDKDQPQHF
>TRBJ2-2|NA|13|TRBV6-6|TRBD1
TGTGCCAGCAACGACAGGGAAGACGGGGAGCTGTTTTTT
CASNDREDGELFF
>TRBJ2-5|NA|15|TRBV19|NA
TGTGCCAGTAGTCCCTGGGGTAGAGGGAAAGAGACCCAGTACTTC
CASSPWGRGKETQYF
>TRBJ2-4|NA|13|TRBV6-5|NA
TGTGCCAGCAGCGGACTAGCCAAAAACATTCAGTACTTC
CASSGLAKNIQYF
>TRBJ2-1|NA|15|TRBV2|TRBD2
TGTGCCAGCAGTGTGGGCGGGAGTACCTACAATGAGCAGTTCTTC
CASSVGGSTYNEQFF
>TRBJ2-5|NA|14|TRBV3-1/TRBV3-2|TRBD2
TGTGCCAGCAGCCAAGCTAGCGGGAGGGAGACCCAGTACTTC
CASSQASGRETQYF
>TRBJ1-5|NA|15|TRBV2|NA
TGTGCCAGCAGTGATGAAGGGGCCCTCAATCAGCCCCAGCATTTT
CASSDEGALNQPQHF
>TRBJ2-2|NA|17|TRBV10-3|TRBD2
TGTGCCATCAGTGCTAGCGGGGGGGACTCGGGCACCGGGGAGCTGTTTTTT
CAISASGGDSGTGELFF
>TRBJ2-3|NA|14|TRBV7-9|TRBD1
TGTGCCAGCAGCTTCGGGACAGGGGAGGATACGCAGTATTTT
CASSFGTGEDTQYF
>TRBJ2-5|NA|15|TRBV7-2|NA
TGTGCCAGCAGCCCTTTGACAGGAAGCCAGGAGACCCAGTACTTC
CASSPLTGSQETQYF
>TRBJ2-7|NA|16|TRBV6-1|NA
TGTGCCAGCAGTGAAGGGTGGACACTGCCTTCCTACGAGCAGTACTTC
CASSEGWTLPSYEQYF
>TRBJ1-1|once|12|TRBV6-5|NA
TGTGCCAGCAGCGCTTCGGTGCCGGAAGCTTTCTTT
CASSASVPEAFF
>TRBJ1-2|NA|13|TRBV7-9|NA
TGTGCCAGCAGCTTCGGGGGGGCCTATGGCTACACCTTC
CASSFGGAYGYTF
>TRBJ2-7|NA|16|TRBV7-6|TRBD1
TGTGCCAGCAGCCCAGGACAGGGCTCAGGGCCCTACGAGCAGTACTTC
CASSPGQGSGPYEQYF
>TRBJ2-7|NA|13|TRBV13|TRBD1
TGTGCCAGCAGCCTGGGACAGTCCTACGAGCAGTACTTC
CASSLGQSYEQYF
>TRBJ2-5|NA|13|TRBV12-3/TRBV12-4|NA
TGTGCCAGCAGAAGACTAGACTTGGAGACCCAGTACTTC
CASRRLDLETQYF
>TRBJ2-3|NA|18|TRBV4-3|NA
TGCGCCAGCAGCCAAGATTTTACAGGGTTTGAGCGTGGGGATACGCAGTATTTT
CASSQDFTGFERGDTQYF
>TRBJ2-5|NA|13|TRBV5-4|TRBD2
TGTGCCAGCAGTTCTGCGCAGCGGGAAGCCCAGTACTTC
CASSSAQREAQYF
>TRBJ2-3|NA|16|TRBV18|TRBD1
TGTGCCAGCTCACCAACAGGGGGCGCCAGGGTTGATACGCAGTATTTT
CASSPTGGARVDTQYF
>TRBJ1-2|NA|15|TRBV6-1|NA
TGTGCCAGCAGTGAAAAGGAAGAGGGTCCGCATGGCTACACCTTC
CASSEKEEGPHGYTF
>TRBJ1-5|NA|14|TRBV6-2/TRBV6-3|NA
TGTGCCAGCAGCCCACCCCTGGACTTAGGGCCCCAGCATTTT
CASSPPLDLGPQHF
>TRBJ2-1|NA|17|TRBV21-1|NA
TGTGCCAGCAGCAAAGGTCCCCAGCGGGGGACTACAAATGAGCAGTTCTTC
CASSKGPQRGTTNEQFF
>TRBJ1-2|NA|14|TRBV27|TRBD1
TGTGCCAGCAGTTTAGCCGGACAGGGCTATGGCTACACCTTC
CASSLAGQGYGYTF
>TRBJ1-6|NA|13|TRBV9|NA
TGTGCCAGCAGCCCTGACAGTAATTCACCCCTCCACTTT
CASSPDSNSPLHF
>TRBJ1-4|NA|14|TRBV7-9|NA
TGTGCCAGCAGCTACCTGCAGGTAGATGAAAAACTGTTTTTT
CASSYLQVDEKLFF
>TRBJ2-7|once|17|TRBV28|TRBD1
TGTGCCAGCATCGGGACAGGGGGCGCCTTTTTACTCTACGAGCAGTACTTC
CASIGTGGAFLLYEQYF
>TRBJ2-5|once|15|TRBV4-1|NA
TGCGCCAGCAGCCAAGAGCGGGACAGAGAAGAGACCCAGTACTTC
CASSQERDREETQYF
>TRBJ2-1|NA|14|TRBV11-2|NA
TGTGCCAGCAGCTTAGTATTATCGGGGATAGAGCAGTTCTTC
CASSLVLSGIEQFF
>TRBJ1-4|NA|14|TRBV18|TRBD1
TGTGCCAGCTCACCCGGACAGGAGCCTGAAAAACTGTTTTTT
CASSPGQEPEKLFF
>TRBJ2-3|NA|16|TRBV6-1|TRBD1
TGTGCCAGCAGTGCGCTCCCGGGACAGGGTAAAACGGCGCAGTATTTT
CASSALPGQGKTAQYF
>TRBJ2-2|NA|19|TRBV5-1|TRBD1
TGCGCCAGCAGCCCAGGACCCGGACAGGGGGCGCTTGGCACCGGGGAGCTGTTTTTT
CASSPGPGQGALGTGELFF
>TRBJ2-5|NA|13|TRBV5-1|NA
TGCGCCAGCAGCACACAGGGGGGGGAGACCCAGTACTTC
CASSTQGGETQYF
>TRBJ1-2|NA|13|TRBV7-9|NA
TGTGCCAGCCCGCCTGTTACGGAGTATGGCTACACCTTC
CASPPVTEYGYTF
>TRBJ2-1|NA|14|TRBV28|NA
TGTGCCAGCATGACCAGATCAGCGTACAATGAGCAGTTCTTC
CASMTRSAYNEQFF
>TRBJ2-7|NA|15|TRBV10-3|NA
TGTGCCATCAGTGATCCGATTCAGGGGCTCTACGAGCAGTACTTC
CAISDPIQGLYEQYF